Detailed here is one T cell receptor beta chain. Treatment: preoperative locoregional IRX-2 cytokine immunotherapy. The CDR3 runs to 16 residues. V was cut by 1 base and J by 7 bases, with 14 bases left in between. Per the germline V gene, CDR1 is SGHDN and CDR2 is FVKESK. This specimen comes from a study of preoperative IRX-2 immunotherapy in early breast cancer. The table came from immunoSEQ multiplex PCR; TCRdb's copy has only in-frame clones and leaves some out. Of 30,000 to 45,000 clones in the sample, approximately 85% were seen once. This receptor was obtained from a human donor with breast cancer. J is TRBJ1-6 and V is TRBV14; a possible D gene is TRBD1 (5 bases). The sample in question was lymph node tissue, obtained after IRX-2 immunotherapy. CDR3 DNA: TGTGCCAGCAGCCAAGGTTTCGGGGACCCAAATTCACCCCTCCACTTT. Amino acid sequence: CASSQGFGDPNSPLHF.